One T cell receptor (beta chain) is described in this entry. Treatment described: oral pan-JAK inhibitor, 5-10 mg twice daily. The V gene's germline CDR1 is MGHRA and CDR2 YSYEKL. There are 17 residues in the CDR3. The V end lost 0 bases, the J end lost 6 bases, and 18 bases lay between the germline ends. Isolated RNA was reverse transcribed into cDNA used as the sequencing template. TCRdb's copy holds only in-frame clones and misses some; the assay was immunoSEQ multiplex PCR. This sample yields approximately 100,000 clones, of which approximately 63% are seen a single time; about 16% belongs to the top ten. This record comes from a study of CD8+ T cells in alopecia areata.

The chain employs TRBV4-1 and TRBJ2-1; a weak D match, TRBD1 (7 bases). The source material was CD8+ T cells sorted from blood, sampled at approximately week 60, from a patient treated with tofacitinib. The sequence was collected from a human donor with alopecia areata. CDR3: CASSQDRGDLALNEQFF. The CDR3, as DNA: TGCGCCAGCAGCCAAGACAGGGGGGACTTAGCACTCAATGAGCAGTTCTTC.